This T cell receptor beta chain was recovered during a study of blood T cell repertoires in COVID-19. Across the whole study: The samples span acute and convalescent COVID-19 from the United States, Italy and Spain. Nucleic acid was either cDNA or gDNA, and it came from T cells, B-cell-depleted T cells, or PBMCs.

Residents of 20 to 25 US areas, aged about 18 to 95 years, made up the participants. CDR3 length equals 15 residues. Trimming at V came to 5 bases and at J to 4 bases, leaving 11 bases not matched to a gene. The germline V gene encodes CDR1 SGHNT and CDR2 YENEEA. Generated by immunoSEQ multiplex PCR, the TCRdb table keeps only in-frame clones and is missing some. Here the sample spans 170,000 or so clones, around 89% being singletons. The sequencing input was PBMCs or T cells enriched from blood (not recorded which). The TCR sequence derives from a woman aged 50 to 65 who had recovered from COVID-19. The chain uses TRBV11-3 and TRBJ2-7; TRBD1 agrees at 7 bases. The CDR3 is CASSHRGGGQYEQYF. The CDR3, as DNA: TGTGCCAGCAGCCACAGGGGTGGCGGGCAGTACGAGCAGTACTTC.